Below are 31 T cell receptor beta chains sequenced from a single sample in a study of OX40 agonist ivuxolimab in advanced cancers. Measured with immunoSEQ multiplex PCR; TCRdb has only the in-frame clones, and not every one. Among tens of thousands of clones listed, more than 75% were seen once. Sample: CD4+ or CD8+ T cells sorted from blood, taken in a trial of the OX40 agonist ivuxolimab. The origin of the receptors is an adult with an advanced solid tumor such as melanoma, head and neck, liver or kidney cancer.

The V gene is TRBV7-2, the J gene TRBJ2-1, with 7 nucleotides matching TRBD2. Germline lookup yields CDR1 SGHTA and CDR2 FQGNSA. The CDR3 length is 14 residues. V gave up 4 bases and J gave up 3 bases; unmatched junction bases: 3. The CDR3 region is CASSSGLVYNEQFF. The DNA for the CDR3 is TGTGCCAGCAGCTCCGGACTAGTCTACAATGAGCAGTTCTTC.

Points on this clone: The sample holds other DNA sequences that translate to the same CDR3. V gene TRBV7-2 combines with J gene TRBJ2-7, with D perhaps TRBD2 (6 bases). Trimming shortened V by 3 bases and J by 4 bases, and 10 bases separated the two germline ends. This CDR3 has 13 residues. The germline V gene encodes CDR1 SGHTA and CDR2 FQGNSA. The CDR3 reads CASSFTSGYEQYF. The CDR3, as DNA: TGTGCCAGCAGCTTCACCAGCGGGTACGAGCAGTACTTC.

This clone was seen a single time. The V and J genes are TRBV10-3 and TRBJ1-1; D call uncertain. Germline V CDR1 and CDR2: ENHRY, SYGVKD. There are 12 residues in the CDR3. Trimming removed 3 bases at V and 6 bases at J, with 8 bases between. For the CDR3, the DNA is TGTGCCATCAGTGAAGTTAGCGCTGAAGCTTTCTTT. Protein product: CAISEVSAEAFF.

This chain connects TRBV6-5 to TRBJ2-1; D gene unclear. The V gene lost 2 bases and the J gene lost 9 bases, with 5 bases spanning the gap. Germline V gene lookup returns CDR1 MNHEY and CDR2 SVGAGI. The CDR3 covers 11 residues. CDR3 protein: CASSYTGEQFF. The CDR3 nucleotides are TGTGCCAGCAGTTACACGGGTGAGCAGTTCTTC.

This chain connects TRBV2 to TRBJ2-7; a possible D gene is TRBD2 (6 bases). The ends were cut back, 8 bases at V and 0 bases at J, with 17 bases in the middle. From germline, CDR1 is SNHLY and CDR2 FYNNEI. The CDR3 sequence is 15 residues long. The CDR3 region has the DNA TGTGCCAGCCAAGGGTCCCTAGCGCGCTCCTACGAGCAGTACTTC. Its translation: CASQGSLARSYEQYF.

This sequence joins TRBV10-3 and TRBJ1-1; no clear D gene. Between the trimmed V and J ends, which lost 0 bases and 4 bases, there was a span of 6 bases. This CDR3 contains 13 residues. Germline-derived CDR1 and CDR2 are ENHRY and SYGVKD. CDR3 nucleotides: TGTGCCATCAGTGAGTCGGGCCCCACTGAAGCTTTCTTT. This gives the protein CAISESGPTEAFF.

This rearrangement joins TRBV28 to TRBJ2-2, with TRBD2 identical over 10 bases. The CDR3 spans 15 residues. V lost 5 bases to trimming and J lost 2 bases; unmatched junction nucleotides: 2. In germline, CDR1 is MDHEN, CDR2 SYDVKM. CDR3 DNA: TGTGCCAGCAGTCTAGCGGGGGTCAACACCGGGGAGCTGTTTTTT. This sequence encodes CASSLAGVNTGELFF.

This clone was detected once. The chain is built from TRBV11-2 and TRBJ1-1, with 9 bases fitting TRBD1. J gave up 5 bases and V 5 bases, and 6 bases lay outside the gene matches. There are 14 residues in the CDR3. Germline values: CDR1 SGHAT, CDR2 FQNNGV. For the CDR3, the DNA is TGTGCCAGCAGCCCCCGGGACAGGGCGACTGAAGCTTTCTTT. Translating gives CASSPRDRATEAFF.

The chain employs TRBV2 and TRBJ1-1, with D possibly matching TRBD1 (6 bases). V lost 4 bases, J lost 5 bases, and 11 bases lay in between. Germline CDR1 and CDR2: SNHLY and FYNNEI. The CDR3 extends over 13 amino acids. The DNA of the CDR3 is TGTGCCAGCAGTGGAAGGGGGGGGACTGAAGCTTTCTTT. It yields the protein CASSGRGGTEAFF.

The chain carries TRBV7-8 and TRBJ2-3; the D gene is possibly TRBD2 (6 bases). Germline V gene data show CDR1 as SGHVS and CDR2 as FQNEAQ. Trimming took 5 bases from V and 4 from J, leaving 10 bases between them. The CDR3 length is 13 residues. CDR3 DNA sequence: TGTGCCAGCAGCCTCCGGGGGTCAGATACGCAGTATTTT. It is translated as CASSLRGSDTQYF.

This sequence joins TRBV19 and TRBJ2-5; 7 nucleotides align to TRBD1. The germline V gene has CDR1 LNHDA and CDR2 SQIVND (reference sequence). This CDR3 is built from 13 residues. V shed 6 bases and J 5 bases; nucleotides not matched to a gene: 6. CDR3 in amino acids: CASSLGQAETQYF. The CDR3 coding sequence is TGTGCCAGTAGCCTCGGACAGGCGGAGACCCAGTACTTC.

The genes are TRBV2 and TRBJ1-2, with TRBD1 matching 7 bases. The ends lost 2 bases at V and 5 bases at J; junction bases unmatched: 8. CDR1 SNHLY and CDR2 FYNNEI come from the germline V gene. The CDR3 is made up of 15 amino acids. The CDR3, as DNA: TGTGCCAGCAGTGAATCTGGGACAGAAGCTTATGGCTACACCTTC. It yields the protein CASSESGTEAYGYTF. Using reference TRBV2 and TRBJ1-2 for the parts outside the CDR3, the full variable domain is EPEVTQTPSHQVTQMGQEVILRCVPISNHLYFYWYRQILGQKVEFLVSFYNNEISEKSEIFDDQFSVERPDGSNFTLKIRSTKLEDSAMYFCASSESGTEAYGYTFGSGTRLTVV.

The rearrangement uses TRBV7-8 and TRBJ1-5; TRBD1 is a possible D gene (5 bases). Germline V gives CDR1 SGHVS, CDR2 FQNEAQ. This CDR3 has 15 residues. V was clipped by 5 bases and J by 3 bases, with 14 bases between them. The CDR3 DNA sequence: TGTGCCAGCAGCATCACAGTGGGGGACAATCAGCCCCAGCATTTT. It is translated as CASSITVGDNQPQHF.

The chain is built from TRBV27 and TRBJ1-1, with D unclear. This CDR3 is built from 13 residues. From germline, CDR1 is MNHEY and CDR2 SMNVEV (reference sequence). Trimming cost V 9 bases and J 6 bases, with 17 bases left between them. DNA for the CDR3: TGTGCCAGTCGACCACGCTCGTTCTCTGAAGCTTTCTTT. Protein sequence: CASRPRSFSEAFF.

The genes are TRBV27 and TRBJ1-6, with a possible D match to TRBD1 (6 bases). Germline CDR1 reads MNHEY; CDR2 reads SMNVEV (reference sequence). V shed 5 bases and J shed 0 bases, with 17 bases lying between them. CDR3 length: 18 residues. DNA for the CDR3: TGTGCCAGCAGTAAAACTCACGGGGGCAGCTCCTATAATTCACCCCTCCACTTT. This gives the protein CASSKTHGGSSYNSPLHF.

V is TRBV11-3 and J is TRBJ2-1; D perhaps matches TRBD2 (6 bases). Trimming removed 3 bases at V and 2 bases at J, with 11 bases between. The germline V gene encodes CDR1 SGHNT and CDR2 YENEEA. This CDR3 region has 15 residues. The CDR3 nucleotides read TGTGCCAGCAGCTTGGGGGGATCTCCCTACAATGAGCAGTTCTTC. Translating it yields CASSLGGSPYNEQFF.

This clone was seen only once. V is TRBV19 and J is TRBJ1-5; D unclear. The V end lost 3 bases, the J end lost 6 bases, and 15 bases lay between the germline ends. The CDR3 has 15 residues. The germline V gene has CDR1 LNHDA and CDR2 SQIVND (reference sequence). The CDR3, as DNA: TGTGCCAGTAGTATTAGCTCCGAGGGTAGTCAGCCCCAGCATTTT. Protein sequence: CASSISSEGSQPQHF.

The chain combines TRBV28 with TRBJ2-5; 7 nucleotides line up with TRBD2. The CDR3 runs to 13 residues. With V trimmed by 4 bases and J by 5 bases, 4 bases remained unmatched. Germline loops: CDR1 MDHEN, CDR2 SYDVKM. The chain's CDR3 is CASSSSGRETQYF. The CDR3 nucleotides read TGTGCCAGCAGTTCATCCGGGAGGGAGACCCAGTACTTC.

The chain links TRBV6-5 to TRBJ1-1; 9 bases agree with TRBD1. Unmatched junction bases numbered 9, after V lost 6 bases and J lost 4 bases. Germline V gene lookup returns CDR1 MNHEY and CDR2 SVGAGI. CDR3 length equals 15 residues. CDR3 in amino acids: CASSRSLQGATEAFF. In nucleotides, the CDR3 is TGTGCCAGCAGCCGGTCCCTACAGGGGGCCACTGAAGCTTTCTTT.

Details on this clone: At one end the junction does not follow the germline gene, possibly because of a read error. The chain has TRBV6-5 and TRBJ1-1; D is undetermined. CDR1 is MNHEY, CDR2 SVGAGI, per germline. The CDR3 loop spans 14 amino acids. The CDR3 spells CACSQSPGYTEAFF. In nucleotides, the CDR3 is TGTGCCTGCAGCCAAAGCCCTGGTTACACTGAAGCTTTCTTT.

This sequence joins TRBV30 and TRBJ2-5; TRBD2 matches 7 bases. Germline V gene data show CDR1 as GTSNPN and CDR2 as SVGIG (reference sequence). Unmatched junction bases numbered 9, after V lost 3 bases and J lost 5 bases. The CDR3 covers 14 residues. This chain's CDR3 is CAWSPSKGGETQYF. Written as DNA, the CDR3 is TGTGCCTGGAGCCCCTCTAAGGGAGGGGAGACCCAGTACTTC. The full variable domain, in which reference TRBV30 and TRBJ2-5 provide the parts outside the CDR3, is SQTIHQWPATLVQPVGSPLSLECTVEGTSNPNLYWYRQAAGRGLQLLFYSVGIGQISSEVPQNLSASRPQDRQFILSSKKLLLSDSGFYLCAWSPSKGGETQYFGPGTRLLVL.

The V and J genes are TRBV10-3 and TRBJ2-3; D possibly matches TRBD1 or TRBD2 (5 bases each). V dropped 8 bases and J dropped 0 bases, with 6 bases sitting between them. There are 12 residues in the CDR3. Germline assignment: CDR1 ENHRY and CDR2 SYGVKD. CDR3 protein: CAIRDSTDTQYF. DNA for the CDR3: TGTGCCATCCGGGACAGCACAGATACGCAGTATTTT.

This clone has just a few counts. J is TRBJ1-6 and V is TRBV11-1; D not certain. The CDR3 is 17 residues long. The germline V gene has CDR1 SGHAT and CDR2 FQDESV (reference sequence). V was trimmed by 2 bases and J by 0 bases, leaving 11 bases between them. The CDR3 reads CASSLPRWSSYNSPLHF. The CDR3, as DNA: TGTGCCAGCAGCTTACCCCGATGGAGCTCCTATAATTCACCCCTCCACTTT.

This sequence joins TRBV28 and TRBJ2-5; tentative D call: TRBD1 (6 bases). The V gene's germline CDR1 is MDHEN and CDR2 SYDVKM. The V end was cut by 3 bases, the J end by 2 bases, with 19 bases between. The CDR3 totals 17 residues. Here the CDR3 reads CASSFGGTGTLQETQYF. The DNA for the CDR3 is TGTGCCAGCAGTTTTGGAGGAACCGGGACACTACAAGAGACCCAGTACTTC.

This clone was picked up one time. The chain joins TRBV28 to TRBJ2-7; 12 bases align to TRBD1. The ends lost 4 bases at V and 9 bases at J; junction bases unmatched: 16. Germline loops: CDR1 MDHEN, CDR2 SYDVKM. The CDR3 runs 17 residues. The CDR3 region has the DNA TGTGCCAGCAGTTCAACCGGGACAGGGGGCGAGGGTGATGGGCAGTACTTC. Protein product: CASSSTGTGGEGDGQYF.

V usage is TRBV11-2 and J usage is TRBJ1-2; D unclear. V lost 6 bases and J 3 bases, leaving 11 bases between the germline ends. Germline CDR1 reads SGHAT; CDR2 reads FQNNGV. This CDR3 has 13 amino acids. The CDR3 bases are TGTGCCAGCAGTTATACCTTGTACTATGGCTACACCTTC. Protein product: CASSYTLYYGYTF.

V usage is TRBV27 and J usage is TRBJ1-1, with D hard to call. The CDR3 is made up of 13 amino acids. CDR1 and CDR2 (germline): MNHEY, SMNVEV (reference sequence). Deletions cut 2 bases from V and 3 bases from J, with 7 bases between. The CDR3 region is CASSLQVDTEAFF. The CDR3 DNA is TGTGCCAGCAGTTTACAAGTGGACACTGAAGCTTTCTTT.

The chain is built from TRBV6-5 and TRBJ1-5, with a tentative D call TRBD1 (6 bases). Trimming shortened V by 7 bases and J by 1 base, and 11 bases separated the two germline ends. This CDR3 is built from 14 residues. Germline V gene sequence: CDR1 MNHEY, CDR2 SVGAGI. CDR3 bases: TGTGCCAGCAAGTTGGGGGCCAGCAATCAGCCCCAGCATTTT. Translated, it gives CASKLGASNQPQHF.

The J gene is TRBJ1-2, the V gene TRBV28, with TRBD1 as a possible D gene (5 bases). The CDR3 loop spans 12 amino acids. Between the trimmed V and J ends, which lost 5 bases and 7 bases, there was a span of 11 bases. Germline V CDR1 and CDR2: MDHEN, SYDVKM. In DNA form, the CDR3 reads TGTGCCAGCAGTCCCCGACAGCTTGGCTACACCTTC. It yields the protein CASSPRQLGYTF.

This clone has only a few counts. The J gene is TRBJ2-7, the V gene TRBV11-2, with TRBD2 matching over 7 bases. Unmatched junction bases numbered 7, after V lost 5 bases and J lost 6 bases. The germline V gene has CDR1 SGHAT and CDR2 FQNNGV. The CDR3 sequence is 13 residues long. In DNA, the CDR3 is TGTGCCAGCAGCCGGACTAGGATGGGCGAGCAGTACTTC. This codes for CASSRTRMGEQYF. The full variable domain, completed using reference TRBV11-2 and TRBJ2-7, is EAGVAQSPRYKIIEKRQSVAFWCNPISGHATLYWYQQILGQGPKLLIQFQNNGVVDDSQLPKDRFSAERLKGVDSTLKIQPAKLEDSAVYLCASSRTRMGEQYFGPGTRLTVT.

This sequence joins TRBV2 and TRBJ1-2; D unclear. Germline-derived CDR1 and CDR2 are SNHLY and FYNNEI. The CDR3 has 14 residues. The ends were cut back, 5 bases at V and 6 bases at J, with 16 bases in the middle. CDR3 sequence: CASSFGQSTDGYTF. The CDR3 DNA is TGTGCCAGCAGTTTCGGGCAGAGTACGGATGGCTACACCTTC.